One T cell receptor beta chain is described in this entry. The sample comes from a study of blood T cell repertoires in COVID-19. Study context: Sources were T cells, B-cell-depleted T cells, or PBMCs; the material itself was cDNA or gDNA.

Original handling: Estimated nucleated cell counts came from reference gene primer amplification. Sequencing used immunoSEQ multiplex PCR; TCRdb keeps in-frame clones, though not all of them. The DNA was the basis for D and trimming; V, J and clone size are from that table. The profile covers 37,000 or so clones, with 85% to 90% appearing a single time and 12% taken by the ten largest. The CDR3 consists of 14 residues. V lost 6 bases, J lost 4 bases, and 14 bases lay in between. The germline gives CDR1 SGHRS, CDR2 YFSETQ. The TCR originated in a man between 70 and 80 years old with acute or convalescent COVID-19. This sequence joins TRBV5-1 and TRBJ2-1, with D possibly being TRBD2 (7 bases). The sample taken for sequencing was peripheral blood. The DNA for the CDR3 is TGCGCCAGCAAAGAGGGGGGGCGGTACAATGAGCAGTTCTTC. As protein: CASKEGGRYNEQFF.